This TCR beta chain came from a study of blood T cells in healthy people across ages. The table lists this clonotype with a few counts. No antigen is known for it. Trimming shortened V by 0 bases and J by 4 bases, and 13 bases separated the two germline ends. Germline assignment: CDR1 KGHSH and CDR2 LQKENI. This CDR3 has 16 amino acids. Ranging in age from about 6 to 100, the donors were healthy Caucasian individuals from Russia. A sample-barcoded 5' primer and a J-beta primer mix were used in a second PCR of about 7 to 11 cycles. Carrying 12 random nucleotides, a template-switch adaptor labeled each individual cDNA molecule. Each CDR3 protein gets one entry after TCRdb re-called the 5' RACE reads with MiXCR. The repertoire holds 1.5 million to 2 million distinct CDR3 sequences, roughly 27% seen once, with 7.7% in the top ten. Study findings and constraints: The CMV status of each donor remained undetermined, and this could have confounded shifts in expanded clonotypes.

The sequence came from a woman aged 25 to 39 in good health. Sequencing input: blood. The chain combines TRBV18 with TRBJ2-1, with no clear D. This chain's CDR3 is CASSPPNRVLYNEQFF. The CDR3 DNA reads as TGTGCCAGCTCACCACCTAACAGAGTTTTATACAATGAGCAGTTCTTC.